This passage covers 25 T cell receptor beta chains from one sample sequenced in a study of blood T cell repertoires in COVID-19. Sequencing was performed with immunoSEQ multiplex PCR; in TCRdb, only in-frame clones are kept and a portion is missing. The profile shows more than 300,000 clones, roughly nine tenths of them singletons. The sequenced material came from peripheral blood. All receptors come from a man between 18 and 35 years old who had recovered from COVID-19.

CDR3 in DNA: TGTGCCAGTAGTCAAACAGGGTACAATGAGCAGTTCTTC. It is translated as CASSQTGYNEQFF. V and J are TRBV19 and TRBJ2-1, with D maybe TRBD1 (6 bases). V dropped 5 bases and J dropped 4 bases, with 9 bases sitting between them. CDR3 length equals 13 residues. Germline CDR1 and CDR2: LNHDA and SQIVND (reference sequence).

This chain uses TRBV11-2 with TRBJ2-7; D possibly corresponds to TRBD2 (5 bases). Looked up from germline, CDR1 is SGHAT and CDR2 is FQNNGV. The V end lost 3 bases, the J end lost 2 bases, and 8 bases lay between the germline ends. The CDR3 contains 13 residues. In DNA, the CDR3 is TGTGCCAGCAGCTTGGGAGAGACCTACGAGCAGTACTTC. This translates into CASSLGETYEQYF.

The chain joins TRBV6-5 to TRBJ2-1; 9 bases match TRBD1. This CDR3 is built from 14 residues. Unmatched junction bases numbered 4, after V lost 6 bases and J lost 4 bases. In germline, CDR1 is MNHEY, CDR2 SVGAGI. The CDR3 spells CASSSGTGYNEQFF. For the CDR3, the DNA is TGTGCCAGCAGCTCCGGGACAGGGTACAATGAGCAGTTCTTC.

The chain joins TRBV11-2 to TRBJ2-5; the D is unclear. Germline CDR1 reads SGHAT; CDR2 reads FQNNGV. CDR3 length: 12 amino acids. V lost 1 base and J lost 5, with 5 bases in between. The CDR3: CASSLARETQYF. Written as DNA, the CDR3 is TGTGCCAGCAGCTTAGCGCGTGAGACCCAGTACTTC.

The chain carries TRBV10-3 and TRBJ2-4; 8 positions match TRBD2. The germline gives CDR1 ENHRY, CDR2 SYGVKD. The CDR3 has 14 amino acids. V lost 8 bases to trimming and J lost 3 bases; unmatched junction nucleotides: 6. The CDR3 is CAIAETSGKNIQYF. The DNA of the CDR3 is TGTGCCATCGCAGAAACTAGCGGCAAAAACATTCAGTACTTC.

The chain links TRBV19 to TRBJ1-1, with D tentatively TRBD1 (6 bases). The germline CDR1 and CDR2 sequences are LNHDA and SQIVND (reference sequence). CDR3 length equals 15 residues. The germline V and J ends were trimmed by 7 bases and 5 bases, with 20 bases remaining between them. The CDR3 coding sequence is TGTGCCAGTACCCCTTGGGGGGGCTTAGAAACTGAAGCTTTCTTT. Protein: CASTPWGGLETEAFF. The variable domain in full, completed from reference TRBV19 and TRBJ1-1, reads DGGITQSPKYLFRKEGQNVTLSCEQNLNHDAMYWYRQDPGQGLRLIYYSQIVNDFQKGDIAEGYSVSREKKESFPLTVTSAQKNPTAFYLCASTPWGGLETEAFFGQGTRLTVV.

This clone was picked up a small number of times. The chain uses TRBV5-1 and TRBJ1-4; 8 bases fit TRBD1. Germline V gene sequence: CDR1 SGHRS, CDR2 YFSETQ. The J segment lost 5 bases and the V segment lost 7 bases, leaving 19 bases of the junction unmatched. The CDR3 length is 18 residues. CDR3 sequence reads: CASPQKVADRAENEKLFF. The CDR3 coding sequence is TGCGCCAGCCCCCAAAAAGTCGCGGACAGGGCGGAGAATGAAAAACTGTTTTTT.

CDR3 sequence (DNA): TGTGCCATCAGTGAAGGACTTGTTGTACAGGGGTCAATGAACACTGAAGCTTTCTTT. It specifies CAISEGLVVQGSMNTEAFF. The chain uses TRBV10-3 and TRBJ1-1; 7 bases map to TRBD1. After removal of 3 bases from V and 0 bases from J, the junction contained 16 bases not matched to a gene. Germline CDR1 is ENHRY and CDR2 is SYGVKD. The CDR3 covers 19 residues.

The chain is built from TRBV9 and TRBJ2-1, with 9 nucleotides matching TRBD2. The CDR3 totals 15 residues. Looked up from germline, CDR1 is SGDLS and CDR2 is YYNGEE. V lost 4 bases to trimming and J lost 7 bases; unmatched junction nucleotides: 9. The CDR3 region has the DNA TGTGCCAGCAGCCTATATAGCGGGGGACCTAATGAGCAGTTCTTC. Its protein is CASSLYSGGPNEQFF.

This sequence joins TRBV11-2 and TRBJ2-7, with 9 nucleotides matching TRBD1. The CDR3 has 16 amino acids. Germline CDR1 and CDR2: SGHAT and FQNNGV. Trimming at V came to 1 base and at J to 4 bases, leaving 8 bases not matched to a gene. In nucleotides, the CDR3 is TGTGCCAGCAGCTTAGTTATAGGGACAGGGAGTTACGAGCAGTACTTC. Residues: CASSLVIGTGSYEQYF.

This chain uses TRBV6-5 with TRBJ2-7, with D possibly being TRBD2 (5 bases). V shed 1 base and J shed 3 bases, with 13 bases lying between them. The CDR3 extends over 15 amino acids. CDR1 is MNHEY and CDR2 is SVGAGI in the germline V gene. The CDR3 protein is CASSYYGEENYEQYF. DNA for the CDR3: TGTGCCAGCAGTTACTACGGGGAAGAGAACTACGAGCAGTACTTC.

This clone was observed a few times. This chain uses TRBV9 with TRBJ2-7; 8 nucleotides agree with TRBD1. Germline CDR1 and CDR2: SGDLS and YYNGEE. The CDR3 contains 13 residues. The ends lost 3 bases at V and 2 bases at J; junction bases unmatched: 1. CDR3 protein: CASSGDRTYEQYF. DNA for the CDR3: TGTGCCAGCAGCGGGGACAGGACCTACGAGCAGTACTTC.

The V and J genes are TRBV5-1 and TRBJ2-5, with 7 bases lining up with TRBD1. This CDR3 is built from 15 residues. Germline V gives CDR1 SGHRS, CDR2 YFSETQ. Trimming at V came to 0 bases and at J to 5 bases, leaving 7 bases not matched to a gene. CDR3: CASSLVQGEKETQYF. The CDR3 coding sequence is TGCGCCAGCAGCTTGGTGCAGGGGGAGAAGGAGACCCAGTACTTC. Supplemented by reference TRBV5-1 and TRBJ2-5, the full variable domain reads KAGVTQTPRYLIKTRGQQVTLSCSPISGHRSVSWYQQTPGQGLQFLFEYFSETQRNKGNFPGRFSGRQFSNSRSEMNVSTLELGDSALYLCASSLVQGEKETQYFGPGTRLLVL.

CDR3 sequence reads: CASSHRTGAWEQYF. The CDR3 DNA follows: TGCGCCAGCAGCCACCGGACAGGGGCTTGGGAGCAGTACTTC. The chain has TRBV4-1 and TRBJ2-7; 9 bases align to TRBD1. Germline V gene lookup returns CDR1 MGHRA and CDR2 YSYEKL. With 3 bases clipped from V and 7 bases from J, the junction kept 7 bases outside the gene matches. The CDR3 covers 14 residues.

V is TRBV19 and J is TRBJ2-1; 8 nucleotides match TRBD2. V shed 1 base, J shed 1 base, and the junction held 9 bases outside the gene matches. The CDR3 has 18 residues. CDR1 LNHDA and CDR2 SQIVND come from the germline V gene (reference sequence). The CDR3 nucleotides read TGTGCCAGTAGTATAGGGGGTAGCGGGGTCTCTTCCTACAATGAGCAGTTCTTC. Amino acids: CASSIGGSGVSSYNEQFF.

This chain links TRBV6-2 or TRBV6-3 with TRBJ1-1, with 9 bases lining up with TRBD1. This CDR3 has 16 amino acids. V was clipped by 4 bases and J by 3 bases; unmatched bases: 9. Germline values: CDR1 MNHEY, CDR2 SVGEGT. This chain's CDR3 is CASSSHIGQGYTEAFF. The DNA for the CDR3 is TGTGCCAGCAGTTCTCACATCGGACAGGGGTACACTGAAGCTTTCTTT.

The chain carries TRBV24-1 and TRBJ2-1, with 10 bases aligning to TRBD1. The germline V gene has CDR1 KGHDR and CDR2 SFDVKD. J lost 14 bases, V lost 4 bases, and 7 bases had no gene match. CDR3 length: 13 amino acids. CDR3 in amino acids: CATSETVTGGKFF. The CDR3 DNA sequence: TGTGCCACCAGTGAGACCGTGACAGGGGGCAAGTTCTTC.

The rearrangement links TRBV18 to TRBJ2-5; D might be TRBD2 (6 bases). CDR1 is KGHSH, CDR2 LQKENI, per germline. V gave up 3 bases and J gave up 2 bases, with 13 bases separating them. The length of the CDR3 is 15 residues. CDR3 DNA: TGTGCCAGCTCACCTTCTTCGACTAGTCAAGAGACCCAGTACTTC. Its translation is CASSPSSTSQETQYF.

This clone occurred once. The chain carries TRBV7-3 and TRBJ1-4; D possibly corresponds to TRBD1 (5 bases). The CDR3 totals 15 residues. The ends were cut back, 5 bases at V and 4 bases at J, with 14 bases in the middle. The germline V gene encodes CDR1 SGHTA and CDR2 FQGTGA. In DNA, the CDR3 is TGTGCCAGCAGCGTAAATGGGGGGTTTAATGAAAAACTGTTTTTT. Protein sequence: CASSVNGGFNEKLFF.

The chain carries TRBV6-5 and TRBJ1-4, with 9 bases that match TRBD1. Germline CDR1 reads MNHEY; CDR2 reads SVGAGI. Unmatched junction bases numbered 13, after V lost 9 bases and J lost 8 bases. This CDR3 spans 15 amino acids. The CDR3 DNA reads as TGTGCCAGGCTGACAGGGGGGACGAGTGAGGAAAAACTGTTTTTT. Residues: CARLTGGTSEEKLFF.

The chain is built from TRBV6-5 and TRBJ1-2; 8 nucleotides align to TRBD1. This CDR3 is 15 amino acids long. Germline V gene data show CDR1 as MNHEY and CDR2 as SVGAGI. Trimming cost V 5 bases and J 4 bases; bases outside gene matches: 9. DNA for the CDR3: TGTGCCAGCAGTCCACCCGGGACAGGTCCCTATGGCTACACCTTC. Amino acid sequence: CASSPPGTGPYGYTF.

V gene TRBV30 combines with J gene TRBJ2-7; tentatively, D is TRBD2 (6 bases). Germline V gives CDR1 GTSNPN, CDR2 SVGIG (reference sequence). The germline V and J ends were trimmed by 2 bases and 1 base, with 12 bases remaining between them. This CDR3 region has 14 residues. The CDR3 DNA reads TGTGCCTGGAGTCCTCCCGGGAGATCCTACGAGCAGTACTTC. Its protein product is CAWSPPGRSYEQYF. Using reference TRBV30 and TRBJ2-7 for the parts outside the CDR3, the full variable domain is SQTIHQWPATLVQPVGSPLSLECTVEGTSNPNLYWYRQAAGRGLQLLFYSVGIGQISSEVPQNLSASRPQDRQFILSSKKLLLSDSGFYLCAWSPPGRSYEQYFGPGTRLTVT.

The chain has TRBV2 and TRBJ1-2; D is undetermined. The germline V and J ends were trimmed by 4 bases and 4 bases, with 7 bases remaining between them. The CDR3 spans 12 residues. CDR1 and CDR2 (germline): SNHLY, FYNNEI. In DNA, the CDR3 is TGTGCCAGCAGTGGGGAGGCCTATGGCTACACCTTC. The encoded protein is CASSGEAYGYTF.

The V call is TRBV11-2, the J call TRBJ1-5; TRBD1 aligns across 8 bases. J gave up 5 bases and V 1 base, and 4 bases lay outside the gene matches. The germline V gene has CDR1 SGHAT and CDR2 FQNNGV. The CDR3 spans 15 residues. CDR3 DNA: TGTGCCAGCAGCTTAGGCGGACAGGGCGATCAGCCCCAGCATTTT. Encoded protein: CASSLGGQGDQPQHF. Combining the CDR3 with reference TRBV11-2 and TRBJ1-5 gives the whole variable domain EAGVAQSPRYKIIEKRQSVAFWCNPISGHATLYWYQQILGQGPKLLIQFQNNGVVDDSQLPKDRFSAERLKGVDSTLKIQPAKLEDSAVYLCASSLGGQGDQPQHFGDGTRLSIL.

In DNA form, the CDR3 reads TGTGCCTGGAGCGCGGGACTAGCTTCGGGCGAGCAGTACTTC. Its protein product is CAWSAGLASGEQYF. The gene calls are TRBV30 and TRBJ2-7, with 9 positions matching TRBD2. CDR1 is GTSNPN and CDR2 is SVGIG in the germline V gene (reference sequence). V was clipped by 3 bases and J by 6 bases; unmatched bases: 9. CDR3 size: 14 residues.